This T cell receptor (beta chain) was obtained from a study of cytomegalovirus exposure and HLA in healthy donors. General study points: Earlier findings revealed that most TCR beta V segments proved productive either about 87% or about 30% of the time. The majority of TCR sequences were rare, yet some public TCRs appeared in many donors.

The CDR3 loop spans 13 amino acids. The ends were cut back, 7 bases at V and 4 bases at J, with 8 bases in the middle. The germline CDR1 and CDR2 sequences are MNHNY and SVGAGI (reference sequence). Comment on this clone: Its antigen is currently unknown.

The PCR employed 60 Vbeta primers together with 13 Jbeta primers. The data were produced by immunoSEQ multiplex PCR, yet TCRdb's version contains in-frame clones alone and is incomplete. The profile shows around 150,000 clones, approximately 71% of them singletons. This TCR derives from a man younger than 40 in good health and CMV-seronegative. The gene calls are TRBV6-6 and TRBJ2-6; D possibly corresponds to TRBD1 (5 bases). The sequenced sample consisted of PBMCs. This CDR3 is CASKGWGANVLTF. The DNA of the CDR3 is TGTGCCAGCAAGGGGTGGGGGGCCAACGTCCTGACTTTC.